Shown below are 10 T cell receptor beta chains from a single sample sequenced in a study of blood T cells in healthy people across ages. The authors ran a second PCR of about 6 to 11 cycles using a sample-barcoded 5' primer and a J-beta primer mix. MiXCR, run by TCRdb on the 5' RACE reads, gives a single entry per CDR3 protein. The table shows about 1,500,000 distinct CDR3 sequences, with approximately 30% occurring only once. What was sequenced was blood. These receptors were obtained from a woman aged 30 to 39 in good health.

The chain links TRBV4-1 to TRBJ2-3; D ambiguous. V was clipped by 0 bases and J by 4 bases, with 11 bases between them. CDR1 is MGHRA and CDR2 is YSYEKL in the germline V gene. There are 15 residues in the CDR3. DNA of the CDR3: TGCGCCAGCAGCCAAGATGTCTCCGCTCCAGATACGCAGTATTTT. Translated, it gives CASSQDVSAPDTQYF.

The J gene is TRBJ2-7, the V gene TRBV29-1; D possibly uses TRBD1 or TRBD2 (5 bases each). CDR1 SQVTM and CDR2 ANQGSEA come from the germline V gene. Trimming shortened V by 6 bases and J by 3 bases, and 15 bases separated the two germline ends. The CDR3 covers 13 residues. The CDR3 is CSVVWGRGYEQYF. Written as DNA, the CDR3 is TGCAGCGTCGTCTGGGGACGGGGCTACGAGCAGTACTTC.

This clonotype was seen only a few times. The rearrangement joins TRBV4-3 to TRBJ2-7, with D tentatively TRBD1 or TRBD2 (5 bases each). The CDR3 loop spans 14 amino acids. Trimming took 3 bases from V and 3 from J, leaving 12 bases between them. Germline V CDR1 and CDR2: LGHNA, YSLEER. CDR3 nucleotide sequence: TGCGCCAGCAGCCAGGGACGGGGACGCTACGAGCAGTACTTC. It is translated as CASSQGRGRYEQYF.

Many counts were recorded for this clonotype. V is TRBV20-1 and J is TRBJ2-7; TRBD2 agrees at 8 bases. Germline-derived CDR1 and CDR2 are DFQATT and SNEGSKA (reference sequence). The length of the CDR3 is 15 residues. The ends lost 3 bases at V and 7 bases at J; junction bases unmatched: 14. CDR3: CSARFGGAALGEQYF. As DNA, the CDR3 is TGCAGTGCTAGGTTCGGGGGGGCCGCATTGGGAGAGCAGTACTTC.

J is TRBJ1-5 and V is TRBV9, with D maybe TRBD1 (5 bases). With 6 bases removed from V and 3 bases from J, the gap between germline ends came to 16 bases. The CDR3 has 15 residues. Germline CDR1 is SGDLS and CDR2 is YYNGEE. Written as DNA, the CDR3 is TGTGCCAGCACCAAGGGGTCGGGACCCAATCAGCCCCAGCATTTT. Amino acid sequence: CASTKGSGPNQPQHF.

This clonotype was detected only once. The chain uses TRBV30 and TRBJ2-3; 11 positions match TRBD2. Germline V gene sequence: CDR1 GTSNPN, CDR2 SVGIG (reference sequence). Trimming cost V 5 bases and J 5 bases; bases outside gene matches: 6. The CDR3 extends over 14 amino acids. The CDR3 nucleotides are TGTGCCTGGGTTAGCGGGGGGGCAGTAGATACGCAGTATTTT. Its protein is CAWVSGGAVDTQYF.

V usage is TRBV6-5 and J usage is TRBJ1-6, with D tentatively TRBD1 (5 bases). Germline CDR1 MNHEY, CDR2 SVGAGI. The CDR3 has 15 amino acids. With 5 bases removed from V and 9 bases from J, the gap between germline ends came to 17 bases. CDR3 DNA: TGTGCCAGCAGTCCCGGTAGATCAGGGATTTCACCCCTCCACTTT. It specifies CASSPGRSGISPLHF.

The chain links TRBV18 to TRBJ2-1; D might be TRBD2 (5 bases). The CDR3 runs to 15 residues. Germline CDR1 and CDR2: KGHSH and LQKENI. V lost 2 bases to trimming and J lost 1 base, with 9 bases between them. The CDR3 DNA reads TGTGCCAGCTCACCAGAGCGGAGATCCTACAATGAGCAGTTCTTC. Protein product: CASSPERRSYNEQFF.

In this sample, this clonotype turned up once. The genes are TRBV28 and TRBJ2-4, with TRBD2 matching 7 bases. V trimming: 7 bases; J trimming: 3 bases; junction bases outside the gene matches: 15. From germline, CDR1 is MDHEN and CDR2 SYDVKM. The CDR3 runs to 17 residues. The CDR3 DNA reads as TGTGCCAGCACCCTCCTTTCGGGGGGACGGATCAAAAACATTCAGTACTTC. The encoded protein is CASTLLSGGRIKNIQYF.

The chain is built from TRBV6-2 or TRBV6-3 and TRBJ1-2; 9 bases are shared with TRBD1. Germline V CDR1 and CDR2: MNHEY, SVGEGT. Trimming removed 5 bases from V and 4 bases from J; junction bases left unmatched: 11. This CDR3 has 16 amino acids. The DNA for the CDR3 is TGTGCCAGCAGTCAACCGGGACAGGGCCGCATCTATGGCTACACCTTC. Translation gives CASSQPGQGRIYGYTF.